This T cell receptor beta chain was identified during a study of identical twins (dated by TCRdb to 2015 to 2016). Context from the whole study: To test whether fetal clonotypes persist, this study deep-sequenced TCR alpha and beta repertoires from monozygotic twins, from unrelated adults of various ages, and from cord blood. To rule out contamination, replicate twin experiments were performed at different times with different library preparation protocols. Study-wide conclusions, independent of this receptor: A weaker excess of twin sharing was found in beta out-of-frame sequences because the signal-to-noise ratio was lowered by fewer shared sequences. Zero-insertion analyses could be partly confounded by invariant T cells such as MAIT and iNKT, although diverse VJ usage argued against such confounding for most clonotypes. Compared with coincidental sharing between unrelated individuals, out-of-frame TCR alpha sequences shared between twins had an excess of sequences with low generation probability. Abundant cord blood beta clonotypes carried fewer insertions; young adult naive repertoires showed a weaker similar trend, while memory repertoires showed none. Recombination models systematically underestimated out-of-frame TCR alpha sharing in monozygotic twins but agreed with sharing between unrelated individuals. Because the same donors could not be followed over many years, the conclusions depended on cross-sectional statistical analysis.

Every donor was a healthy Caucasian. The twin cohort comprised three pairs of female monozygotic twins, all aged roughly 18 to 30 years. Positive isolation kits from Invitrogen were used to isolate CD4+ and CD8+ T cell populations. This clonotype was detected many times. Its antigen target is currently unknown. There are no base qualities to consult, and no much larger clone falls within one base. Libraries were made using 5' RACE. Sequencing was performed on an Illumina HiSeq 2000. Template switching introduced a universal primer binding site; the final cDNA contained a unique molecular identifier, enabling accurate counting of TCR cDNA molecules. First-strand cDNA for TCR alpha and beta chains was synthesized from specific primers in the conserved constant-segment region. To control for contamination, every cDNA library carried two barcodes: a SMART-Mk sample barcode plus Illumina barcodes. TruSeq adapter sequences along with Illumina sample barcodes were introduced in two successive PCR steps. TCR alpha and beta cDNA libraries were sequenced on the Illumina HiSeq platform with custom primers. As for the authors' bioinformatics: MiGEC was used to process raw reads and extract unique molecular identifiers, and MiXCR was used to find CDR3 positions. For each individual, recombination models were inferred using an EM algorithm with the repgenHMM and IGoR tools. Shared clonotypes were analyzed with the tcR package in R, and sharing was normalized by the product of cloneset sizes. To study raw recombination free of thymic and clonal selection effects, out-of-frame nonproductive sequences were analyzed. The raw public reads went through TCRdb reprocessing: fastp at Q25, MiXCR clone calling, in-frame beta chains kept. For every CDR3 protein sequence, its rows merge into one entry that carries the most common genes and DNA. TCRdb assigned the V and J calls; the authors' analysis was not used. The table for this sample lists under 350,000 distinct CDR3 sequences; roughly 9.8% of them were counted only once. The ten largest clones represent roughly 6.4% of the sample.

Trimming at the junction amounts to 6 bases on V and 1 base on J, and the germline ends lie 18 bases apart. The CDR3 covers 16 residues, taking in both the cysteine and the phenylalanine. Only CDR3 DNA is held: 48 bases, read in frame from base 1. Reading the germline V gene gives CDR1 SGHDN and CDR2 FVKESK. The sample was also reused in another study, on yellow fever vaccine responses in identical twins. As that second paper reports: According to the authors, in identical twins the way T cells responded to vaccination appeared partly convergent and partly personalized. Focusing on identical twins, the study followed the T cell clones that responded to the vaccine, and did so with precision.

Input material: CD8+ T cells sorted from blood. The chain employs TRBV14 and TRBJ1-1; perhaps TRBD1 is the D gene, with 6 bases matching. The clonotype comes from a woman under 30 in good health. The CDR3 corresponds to CASSPWGARGNTEAFF. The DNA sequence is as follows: TGTGCCAGCAGTCCGTGGGGGGCAAGGGGGAACACTGAAGCTTTCTTT.